This T cell receptor beta chain was observed in a study of T-cell memory formation after mild COVID-19. On the study more broadly: TCR clusters showed largely donor specificity. Points from the study as a whole: Mostly located in CM and EM were contracting CD4+ clones, with contracting CD8+ clones located in EMRA.

Germline CDR1 and CDR2: SGHNT and YYREEE (reference sequence). V lost 1 base, J lost 8 bases, and 10 bases lay in between. This CDR3 is built from 13 residues. Libraries for TCRalpha and TCRbeta carried sample barcodes and unique molecular identifiers via 5'RACE. MiXCR was run by TCRdb on the 5' RACE reads, yielding one entry per CDR3 protein. The table shows hundreds of thousands of distinct CDR3 sequences, with 15% to 20% occurring only once. For this clonotype: Antigen unknown.

The source of this sequence is an adult woman who had mild COVID-19 (a few samples of this study predate the infection). Cell type and time point are not known. The specimen sequenced was PBMCs or a T cell subset sorted from them (not recorded which). This chain links TRBV5-4 with TRBJ2-1, with D perhaps matching TRBD1 (6 bases). CDR3 DNA: TGTGCCAGCAGCTTGCAGGGGTGGGATGAGCAGTTCTTC. Its protein product is CASSLQGWDEQFF.